This entry concerns a single T cell receptor beta chain. PCR employed 60 Vbeta and 13 Jbeta primers. Measured with immunoSEQ multiplex PCR; TCRdb has only the in-frame clones, and not every one. The sample includes 100,000 or so clones, 77% of them seen just once. The source of the sample is a study of cytomegalovirus exposure and HLA in healthy donors. Looking at the study overall: Caucasian-associated ancestry cluster membership applied to about 83% of a few hundred genotyped donors.

Germline assignment: CDR1 MNHNS and CDR2 SASEGT. This CDR3 region has 13 residues. The V end lost 8 bases, the J end lost 3 bases, and 11 bases lay between the germline ends. Sequencing was performed on PBMCs. This rearrangement joins TRBV6-1 to TRBJ2-1; no reliable D call. The clonotype originates from a woman aged 40 to 55 in good health and CMV-seropositive. The CDR3 reads CASCSHHYNEQFF. CDR3 DNA: TGTGCCAGCTGCTCACACCACTACAATGAGCAGTTCTTC.